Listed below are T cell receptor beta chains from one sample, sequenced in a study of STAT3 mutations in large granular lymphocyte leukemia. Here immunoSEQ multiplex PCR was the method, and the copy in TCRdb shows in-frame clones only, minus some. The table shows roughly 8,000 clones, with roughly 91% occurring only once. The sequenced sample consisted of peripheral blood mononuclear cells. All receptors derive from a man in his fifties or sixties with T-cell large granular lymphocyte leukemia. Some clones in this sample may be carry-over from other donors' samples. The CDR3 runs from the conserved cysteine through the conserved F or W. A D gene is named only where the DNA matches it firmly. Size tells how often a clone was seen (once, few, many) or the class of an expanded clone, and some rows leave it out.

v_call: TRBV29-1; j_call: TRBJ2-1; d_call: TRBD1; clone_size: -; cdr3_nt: TGCAGCGTGGACACAAGGACAGGGGCTGAGAATGAGCAGTTCTTC; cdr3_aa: CSVDTRTGAENEQFF
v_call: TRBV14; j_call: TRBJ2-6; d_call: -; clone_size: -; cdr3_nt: TGTGCCAGCAGCCAAGGCCCCGCTGGGGCCAACGTCCTGACTTTC; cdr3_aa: CASSQGPAGANVLTF
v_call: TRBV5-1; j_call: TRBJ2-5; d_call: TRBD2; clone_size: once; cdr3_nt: TGCGCCAGCAGCCCTAGCGGGCCGACCCAAGAGACCCAGTACTTC; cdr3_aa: CASSPSGPTQETQYF
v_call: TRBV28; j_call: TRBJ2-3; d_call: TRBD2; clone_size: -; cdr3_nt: TGTGCCAGCAGTTTATGGACTAGCGGGAGGGCCGGAGATACGCAGTATTTT; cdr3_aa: CASSLWTSGRAGDTQYF
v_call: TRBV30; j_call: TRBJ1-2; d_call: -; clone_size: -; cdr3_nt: TGTGTCCACCTACGAGGGACCTATGGCTACACCTTC; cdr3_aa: CVHLRGTYGYTF
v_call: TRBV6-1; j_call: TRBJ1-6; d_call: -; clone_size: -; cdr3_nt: TGTGCCAGCAATTCAGCTGACTTTAATTCACCCCTCCACTTT; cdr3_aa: CASNSADFNSPLHF
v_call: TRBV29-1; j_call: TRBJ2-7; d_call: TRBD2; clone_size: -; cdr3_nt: TGCAGCGTTGAAGAAGCTGCGGGGGGGTTCTACGAGCAGTACTTC; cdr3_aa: CSVEEAAGGFYEQYF
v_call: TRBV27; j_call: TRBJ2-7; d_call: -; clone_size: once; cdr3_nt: TGTGCCAGCAGTTTAGGGCGGGAAAGGTACGAGCAGTACTTC; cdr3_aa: CASSLGRERYEQYF
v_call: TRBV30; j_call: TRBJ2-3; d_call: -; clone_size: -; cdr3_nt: TGTGCCTGGAGGGGCCTCAGGGATACGCAGTATTTT; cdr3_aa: CAWRGLRDTQYF
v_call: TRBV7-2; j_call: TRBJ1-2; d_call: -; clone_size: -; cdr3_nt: TGTGCCAGCAGCTTCCGGGCCAATGTTTATGGCTACACCTTC; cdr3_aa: CASSFRANVYGYTF
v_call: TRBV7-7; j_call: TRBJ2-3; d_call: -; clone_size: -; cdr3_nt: TGTGCTAGCAGCTTAGCGCCCACAGATACGCAGTATTTT; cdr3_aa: CASSLAPTDTQYF